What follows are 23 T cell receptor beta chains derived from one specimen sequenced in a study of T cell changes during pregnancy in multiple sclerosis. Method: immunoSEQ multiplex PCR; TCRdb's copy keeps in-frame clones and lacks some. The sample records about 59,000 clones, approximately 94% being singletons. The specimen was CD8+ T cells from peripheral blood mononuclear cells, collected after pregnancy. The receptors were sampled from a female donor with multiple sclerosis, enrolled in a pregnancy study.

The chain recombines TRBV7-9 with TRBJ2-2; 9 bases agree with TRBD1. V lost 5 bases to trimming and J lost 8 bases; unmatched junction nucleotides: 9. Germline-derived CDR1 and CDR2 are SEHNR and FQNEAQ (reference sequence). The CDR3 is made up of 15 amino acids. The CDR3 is CASSPGQGPVGELFF. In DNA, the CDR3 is TGTGCCAGCAGCCCCGGACAGGGGCCAGTGGGGGAGCTGTTTTTT.

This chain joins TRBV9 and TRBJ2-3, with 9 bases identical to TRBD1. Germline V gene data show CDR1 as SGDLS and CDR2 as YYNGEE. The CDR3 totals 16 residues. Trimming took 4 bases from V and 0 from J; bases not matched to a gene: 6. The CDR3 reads CASSTPGTGSTDTQYF. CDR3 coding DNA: TGTGCCAGCAGCACCCCCGGGACAGGGAGCACAGATACGCAGTATTTT.

The CDR3 loop is CASSLLHGTGDGYTF. In DNA, the CDR3 is TGTGCCAGCAGTCTCCTTCATGGGACAGGGGATGGCTACACCTTC. The chain joins TRBV7-3 to TRBJ1-2, with 10 nucleotides matching TRBD1. The germline V gene has CDR1 SGHTA and CDR2 FQGTGA. The CDR3 loop spans 15 amino acids. The J segment lost 6 bases and the V segment lost 6 bases, leaving 10 bases of the junction unmatched.

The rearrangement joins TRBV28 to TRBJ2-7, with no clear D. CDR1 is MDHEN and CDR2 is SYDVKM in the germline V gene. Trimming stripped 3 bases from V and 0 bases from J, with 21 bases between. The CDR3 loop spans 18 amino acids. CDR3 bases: TGTGCCAGCAGTTTCCGGCAGCAACTACCTTCGAGCTCCTACGAGCAGTACTTC. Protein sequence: CASSFRQQLPSSSYEQYF.

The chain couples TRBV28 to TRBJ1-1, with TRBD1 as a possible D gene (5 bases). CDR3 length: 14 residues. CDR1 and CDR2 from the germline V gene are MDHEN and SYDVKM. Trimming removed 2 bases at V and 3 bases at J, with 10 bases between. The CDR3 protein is CASSLGAPDTEAFF. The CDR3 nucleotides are TGTGCCAGCAGTTTAGGGGCTCCCGACACTGAAGCTTTCTTT.

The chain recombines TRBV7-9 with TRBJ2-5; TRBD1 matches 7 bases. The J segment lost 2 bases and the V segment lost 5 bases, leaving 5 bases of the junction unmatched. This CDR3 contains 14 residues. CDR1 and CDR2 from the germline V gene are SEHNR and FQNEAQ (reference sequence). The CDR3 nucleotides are TGTGCCAGCAGCCAGGACAGGCGACAAGAGACCCAGTACTTC. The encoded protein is CASSQDRRQETQYF.

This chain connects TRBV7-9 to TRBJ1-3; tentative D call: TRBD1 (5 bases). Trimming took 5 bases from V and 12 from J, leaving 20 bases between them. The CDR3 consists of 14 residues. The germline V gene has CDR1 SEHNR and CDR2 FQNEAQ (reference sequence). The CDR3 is CASSDRTDGHGIYF. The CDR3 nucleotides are TGTGCCAGCAGCGACAGAACTGACGGCCACGGCATATATTTT.

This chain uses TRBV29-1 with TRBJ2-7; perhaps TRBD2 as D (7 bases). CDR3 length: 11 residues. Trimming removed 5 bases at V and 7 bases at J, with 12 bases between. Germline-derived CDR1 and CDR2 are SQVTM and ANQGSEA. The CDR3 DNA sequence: TGCAGCGTTCGGGGGGCGGGTGAGCAGTACTTC. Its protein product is CSVRGAGEQYF.

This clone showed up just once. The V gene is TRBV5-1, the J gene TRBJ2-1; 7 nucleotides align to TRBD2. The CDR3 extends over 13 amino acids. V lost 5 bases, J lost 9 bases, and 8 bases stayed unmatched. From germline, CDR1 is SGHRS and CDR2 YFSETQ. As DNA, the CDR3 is TGCGCCAGCAGTTCCGGACTAGTTAGTGAGCAGTTCTTC. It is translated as CASSSGLVSEQFF.

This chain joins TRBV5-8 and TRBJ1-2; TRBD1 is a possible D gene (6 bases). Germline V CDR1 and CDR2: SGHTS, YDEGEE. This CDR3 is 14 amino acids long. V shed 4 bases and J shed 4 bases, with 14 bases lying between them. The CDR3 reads CASSVRQEIYGYTF. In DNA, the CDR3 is TGTGCCAGCAGCGTGCGACAGGAAATCTATGGCTACACCTTC. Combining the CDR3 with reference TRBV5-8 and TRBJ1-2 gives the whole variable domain EAGVTQSPTHLIKTRGQQATLRCSPISGHTSVYWYQQALGLGLQFLLWYDEGEERNRGNFPPRFSGRQFPNYSSELNVNALELEDSALYLCASSVRQEIYGYTFGSGTRLTVV.

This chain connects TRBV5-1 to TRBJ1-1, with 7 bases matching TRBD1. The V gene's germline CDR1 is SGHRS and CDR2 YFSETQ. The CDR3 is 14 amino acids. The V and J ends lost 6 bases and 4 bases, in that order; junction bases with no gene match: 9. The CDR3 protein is CASTRGGSGTEAFF. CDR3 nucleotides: TGCGCCAGCACCCGAGGGGGCTCAGGCACTGAAGCTTTCTTT.

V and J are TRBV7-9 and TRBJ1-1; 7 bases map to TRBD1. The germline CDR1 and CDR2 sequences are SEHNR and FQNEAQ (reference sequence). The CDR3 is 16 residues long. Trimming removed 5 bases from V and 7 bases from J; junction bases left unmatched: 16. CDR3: CASSHPTGELGREAFF. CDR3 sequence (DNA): TGTGCCAGCAGCCATCCCACAGGGGAGTTGGGCCGTGAAGCTTTCTTT.

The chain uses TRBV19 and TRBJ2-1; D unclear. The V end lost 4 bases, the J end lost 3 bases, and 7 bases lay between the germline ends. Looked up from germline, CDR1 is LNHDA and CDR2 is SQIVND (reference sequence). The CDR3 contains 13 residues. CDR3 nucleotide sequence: TGTGCCAGTAGTACAAACTTCTACAATGAGCAGTTCTTC. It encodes CASSTNFYNEQFF.

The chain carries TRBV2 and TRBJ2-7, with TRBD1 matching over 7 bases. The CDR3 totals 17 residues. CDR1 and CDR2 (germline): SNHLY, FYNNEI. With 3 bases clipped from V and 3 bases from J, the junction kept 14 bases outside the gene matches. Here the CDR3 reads CASSDVMAGGSGYEQYF. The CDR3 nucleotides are TGTGCCAGCAGTGACGTGATGGCAGGGGGTTCAGGCTACGAGCAGTACTTC. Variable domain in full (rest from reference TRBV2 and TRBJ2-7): EPEVTQTPSHQVTQMGQEVILRCVPISNHLYFYWYRQILGQKVEFLVSFYNNEISEKSEIFDDQFSVERPDGSNFTLKIRSTKLEDSAMYFCASSDVMAGGSGYEQYFGPGTRLTVT.

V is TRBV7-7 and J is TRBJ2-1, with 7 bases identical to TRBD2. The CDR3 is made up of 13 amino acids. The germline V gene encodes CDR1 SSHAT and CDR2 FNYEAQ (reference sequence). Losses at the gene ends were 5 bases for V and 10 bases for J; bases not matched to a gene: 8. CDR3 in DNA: TGTGCCAGCAGCCACAGCGGGGCTACAGAGCAGTTCTTC. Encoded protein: CASSHSGATEQFF.

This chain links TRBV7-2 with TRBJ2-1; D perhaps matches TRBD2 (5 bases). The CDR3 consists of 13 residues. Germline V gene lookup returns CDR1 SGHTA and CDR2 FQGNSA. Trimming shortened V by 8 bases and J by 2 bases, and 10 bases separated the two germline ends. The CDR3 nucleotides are TGTGCCAGCGAGAGGGTCCCCTACAATGAGCAGTTCTTC. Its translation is CASERVPYNEQFF.

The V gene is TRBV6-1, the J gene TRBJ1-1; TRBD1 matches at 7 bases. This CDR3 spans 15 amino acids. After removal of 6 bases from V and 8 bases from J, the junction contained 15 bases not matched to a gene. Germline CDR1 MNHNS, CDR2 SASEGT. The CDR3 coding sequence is TGTGCCAGCAGGGCGAAAGAACAGGGGCCCTGGGAAGCTTTCTTT. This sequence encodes CASRAKEQGPWEAFF.

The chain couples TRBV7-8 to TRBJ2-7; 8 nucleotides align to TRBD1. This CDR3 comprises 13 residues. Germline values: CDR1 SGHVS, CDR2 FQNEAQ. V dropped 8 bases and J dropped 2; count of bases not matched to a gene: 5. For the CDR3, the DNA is TGTGCCAGCGCCCCGGGACAGGCCTACGAGCAGTACTTC. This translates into CASAPGQAYEQYF. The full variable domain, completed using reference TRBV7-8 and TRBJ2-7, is GAGVSQSPRYKVAKRGQDVALRCDPISGHVSLFWYQQALGQGPEFLTYFQNEAQLDKSGLPSDRFFAERPEGSVSTLKIQRTQQEDSAVYLCASAPGQAYEQYFGPGTRLTVT.

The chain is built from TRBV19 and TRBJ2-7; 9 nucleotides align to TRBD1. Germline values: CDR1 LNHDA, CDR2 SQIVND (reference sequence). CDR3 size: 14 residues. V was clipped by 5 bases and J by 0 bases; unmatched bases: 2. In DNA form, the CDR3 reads TGTGCCAGTAGTGTGACAGGGGGCTCCTACGAGCAGTACTTC. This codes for CASSVTGGSYEQYF.

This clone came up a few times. The CDR3 coding sequence is TGTGCCAGCAGCTCGGCGGGGAACACTGAAGCTTTCTTT. Amino acid sequence: CASSSAGNTEAFF. J is TRBJ1-1 and V is TRBV5-6; the D is unclear. V was clipped by 3 bases and J by 1 base, with 7 bases between them. The germline V gene encodes CDR1 SGHDT and CDR2 YYEEEE. The CDR3 loop spans 13 amino acids.

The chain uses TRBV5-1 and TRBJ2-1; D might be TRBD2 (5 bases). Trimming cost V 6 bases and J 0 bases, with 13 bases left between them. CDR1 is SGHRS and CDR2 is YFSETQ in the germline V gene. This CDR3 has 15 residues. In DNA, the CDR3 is TGCGCCAGCACCGATAGCGTAAGCTCCTACAATGAGCAGTTCTTC. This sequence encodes CASTDSVSSYNEQFF.

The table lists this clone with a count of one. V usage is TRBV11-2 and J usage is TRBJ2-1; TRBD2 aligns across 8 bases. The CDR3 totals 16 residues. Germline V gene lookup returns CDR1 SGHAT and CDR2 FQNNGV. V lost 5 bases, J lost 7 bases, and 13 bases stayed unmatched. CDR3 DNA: TGTGCCAGCAGCCCCCGCCCGGGCGGGAGGACAAATGAGCAGTTCTTC. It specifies CASSPRPGGRTNEQFF.

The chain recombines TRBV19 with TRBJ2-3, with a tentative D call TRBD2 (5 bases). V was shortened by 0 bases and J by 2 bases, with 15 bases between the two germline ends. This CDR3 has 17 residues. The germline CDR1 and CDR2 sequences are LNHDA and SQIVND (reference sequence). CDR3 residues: CASSIEQPEAPTDTQYF. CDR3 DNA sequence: TGTGCCAGTAGTATAGAACAGCCGGAGGCCCCCACAGATACGCAGTATTTT. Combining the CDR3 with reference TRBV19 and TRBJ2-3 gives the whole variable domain DGGITQSPKYLFRKEGQNVTLSCEQNLNHDAMYWYRQDPGQGLRLIYYSQIVNDFQKGDIAEGYSVSREKKESFPLTVTSAQKNPTAFYLCASSIEQPEAPTDTQYFGPGTRLTVL.